Below are 5 T cell receptor beta chains sequenced from a single sample in a study of cytomegalovirus exposure and HLA in healthy donors. Primers: 60 Vbeta forward and 13 Jbeta reverse. Measured with immunoSEQ multiplex PCR; TCRdb has only the in-frame clones, and not every one. The specimen's table records around 100,000 clones. The sample was PBMCs. The receptors here all came from a man in his thirties or forties in good health and CMV-seronegative.

The V and J genes are TRBV5-4 and TRBJ2-5; 10 bases match TRBD2. The CDR3 totals 15 residues. Losses at the gene ends were 4 bases for V and 5 bases for J; bases not matched to a gene: 8. Germline-derived CDR1 and CDR2 are SGHNT and YYREEE (reference sequence). The CDR3 loop is CASSIPSGGRETQYF. CDR3 DNA sequence: TGTGCCAGCAGCATCCCTAGCGGGGGACGGGAGACCCAGTACTTC.

The chain is built from TRBV18 and TRBJ1-1, with D perhaps TRBD1 (6 bases). Germline V gives CDR1 KGHSH, CDR2 LQKENI. The V and J ends lost 3 bases and 1 base respectively, with 18 bases between them. The CDR3 has 17 residues. The CDR3 reads CASSPRQVNLKNTEAFF. CDR3 bases: TGTGCCAGCTCACCGAGACAGGTGAACCTCAAGAACACTGAAGCTTTCTTT.

The chain carries TRBV11-1 and TRBJ1-1; 7 bases line up with TRBD1. The CDR3 has 17 amino acids. V lost 5 bases and J lost 0; bases outside the gene matches: 12. Germline assignment: CDR1 SGHAT and CDR2 FQDESV (reference sequence). The CDR3 nucleotides are TGTGCCAGCAGCCAAGGACCATCGACAGGGATGAACACTGAAGCTTTCTTT. This encodes CASSQGPSTGMNTEAFF.

This sequence joins TRBV27 and TRBJ2-3; TRBD1 matches at 10 bases. The V gene's germline CDR1 is MNHEY and CDR2 SMNVEV (reference sequence). The J segment lost 5 bases and the V segment lost 6 bases, leaving 5 bases of the junction unmatched. The CDR3 runs 14 residues. The CDR3 DNA reads TGTGCCAGCAGATTGACAGGGGGCAGAGATACGCAGTATTTT. Translation: CASRLTGGRDTQYF.

The chain is built from TRBV12-5 and TRBJ2-5, with 11 bases fitting TRBD1. Germline V gene sequence: CDR1 LGHNT, CDR2 FRNRAP. Trimming removed 7 bases from V and 7 bases from J; junction bases left unmatched: 5. The CDR3 extends over 13 amino acids. CDR3 coding DNA: TGTGCTAGTGCCTCGGGACAGGGGGGGACCCAGTACTTC. Translation: CASASGQGGTQYF.